This is a list of T cell receptor beta chains from one sample in a study of cytomegalovirus exposure and HLA in healthy donors. The protocol was immunoSEQ multiplex PCR, while the TCRdb copy is restricted to in-frame clones and leaves out a portion. This table has over 120,000 clones, about 84% appearing once. Material for sequencing was PBMCs. These receptor sequences come from a man aged 50 to 60 in good health and CMV-seronegative. Each CDR3 is given with its conserved first and last residue. D genes are given only for firm matches. Rows may omit the clone size; those that give it use once, few, many or a size class.

TRBJ1-1,14,.,.,TRBV29-1,CSGTAGGVDTEAFF,TGCAGCGGTACCGCGGGGGGGGTGGACACTGAAGCTTTCTTT
TRBJ1-4,14,.,TRBD1,TRBV6-1,CASIIDRGKEKLFF,TGTGCCAGCATCATAGACAGGGGGAAGGAAAAACTGTTTTTT
TRBJ2-5,14,.,TRBD2,TRBV7-9,CASSLQRGEETQYF,TGTGCCAGCAGCCTCCAGCGGGGGGAAGAGACCCAGTACTTC
TRBJ2-1,14,few,TRBD2,TRBV7-2,CASTVSGSRNEQFF,TGTGCCAGCACTGTTAGCGGGAGTCGGAATGAGCAGTTCTTC
TRBJ1-4,14,.,TRBD1,TRBV5-4,CASSLQGTNEKLFF,TGTGCCAGCAGCCTACAGGGGACTAATGAAAAACTGTTTTTT
TRBJ1-2,13,.,.,TRBV7-8,CASSATVLWGYTF,TGTGCCAGCAGCGCCACGGTTCTATGGGGCTACACCTTC
TRBJ1-3,15,.,.,TRBV5-1,CASSLKGDAGNTIYF,TGCGCCAGCAGCTTGAAGGGGGATGCGGGAAACACCATATATTTT
TRBJ2-7,15,.,TRBD2,TRBV5-4,CASSLEASGRNEQYF,TGTGCCAGCAGCCTGGAGGCTAGCGGGCGGAACGAGCAGTACTTC
TRBJ2-7,15,.,TRBD2,TRBV5-1,CASSLDGTRPYEQYF,TGCGCCAGCAGCTTGGACGGGACTAGACCCTACGAGCAGTACTTC
TRBJ2-2,15,.,TRBD2,TRBV5-4,CASKGLAGETGELFF,TGTGCCAGTAAAGGACTAGCGGGAGAGACCGGGGAGCTGTTTTTT
TRBJ2-5,14,once,TRBD1,TRBV2,CAGTGGDGRETQYF,TGTGCCGGAACAGGGGGCGACGGGAGGGAGACCCAGTACTTC
TRBJ2-3,14,.,.,TRBV10-2,CASISSGSTDTQYF,TGCGCCAGCATCTCCAGCGGGAGCACAGATACGCAGTATTTT
TRBJ2-1,16,.,TRBD2,TRBV19,CASSETSGFSYNEQFF,TGTGCCAGTAGCGAGACTAGCGGGTTCTCCTACAATGAGCAGTTCTTC
TRBJ2-5,15,.,TRBD1,TRBV9,CASSAGTGGQETQYF,TGTGCCAGCAGCGCGGGTACAGGGGGCCAAGAGACCCAGTACTTC
TRBJ2-7,15,.,TRBD1,TRBV5-1,CASSSTATGTETQYF,TGCGCCAGCAGCTCGACAGCTACCGGGACAGAGACGCAGTACTTC
TRBJ1-3,16,.,TRBD1,TRBV25-1,CASSDLASTGANTIYF,TGTGCCAGCAGTGACCTGGCTTCGACAGGGGCTAACACCATATATTTT
TRBJ1-1,14,.,TRBD1,TRBV7-3,CASSRQGQDTEAFF,TGTGCCAGCAGCCGACAGGGACAGGACACTGAAGCTTTCTTT
TRBJ2-5,15,once,TRBD2,TRBV9,CASSAQPGLAETQYF,TGTGCCAGCAGCGCCCAGCCGGGACTAGCGGAGACCCAGTACTTC
TRBJ2-5,15,few,.,TRBV7-7,CASSLSNRELETQYF,TGTGCTAGCAGCTTATCAAACAGGGAGTTAGAGACCCAGTACTTC
TRBJ2-7,12,.,.,TRBV5-6,CASSLEGYEQYF,TGTGCCAGCAGCTTGGAGGGGTACGAGCAGTACTTC
TRBJ1-3,14,.,TRBD1,TRBV6-5,CASSRQGTGNTIYF,TGTGCCAGCAGTCGACAGGGCACTGGAAACACCATATATTTT
TRBJ2-1,15,few,.,TRBV7-8,CASSLQYGSYNEQFF,TGTGCCAGCAGCTTACAGTATGGCTCCTACAATGAGCAGTTCTTC
TRBJ2-2,15,.,TRBD2,TRBV18,CASSKASGYTGELFF,TGTGCCAGCTCAAAGGCTAGCGGTTACACCGGGGAGCTGTTTTTT
TRBJ1-2,21,once,TRBD1,TRBV30,CAWSDGAGGKQGQASNYGYTF,TGTGCCTGGAGTGATGGGGCCGGTGGTAAACAAGGACAGGCATCTAACTATGGCTACACCTTC
TRBJ2-5,17,few,.,TRBV27,CASSFRVPTSKAETQYF,TGTGCCAGCAGTTTCCGGGTCCCAACCTCCAAGGCAGAGACCCAGTACTTC
TRBJ1-4,17,once,.,TRBV6-1,CASSASPQLSTNEKLFF,TGTGCCAGCAGTGCATCTCCACAGCTATCAACTAATGAAAAACTGTTTTTT
TRBJ1-3,14,.,TRBD1,TRBV6-5,CATQQGVSGNTIYF,TGTGCCACCCAACAGGGGGTATCTGGAAACACCATATATTTT
TRBJ2-3,14,few,.,TRBV6-7,CASSLRGATDTQYF,TGTGCCAGCAGTTTACGGGGGGCTACAGATACGCAGTATTTT
TRBJ2-7,17,.,TRBD1,TRBV15,CATSTGTGGGLFYEQYF,TGTGCTACCAGCACAGGGACAGGGGGGGGACTTTTCTACGAGCAGTACTTC
TRBJ2-3,15,.,TRBD1,TRBV5-1,CASSLDRGPTDTQYF,TGCGCCAGCAGCTTGGACAGGGGGCCGACAGATACGCAGTATTTT
TRBJ1-5,12,once,.,TRBV7-2,CASSLAAQPQHF,TGTGCCAGCAGCTTAGCGGCTCAGCCCCAGCATTTT
TRBJ2-1,14,.,TRBD1,TRBV5-1,CASSSGQGHNEQFF,TGCGCCAGCAGCTCGGGACAGGGTCACAATGAGCAGTTCTTC
TRBJ2-6,14,.,.,TRBV30,CAWLRSSGANVLTF,TGTGCCTGGCTAAGGAGCTCTGGGGCCAACGTCCTGACTTTC
TRBJ1-3,15,few,.,TRBV19,CASTGRGRSGNTIYF,TGTGCCAGTACCGGGAGGGGACGCTCTGGAAACACCATATATTTT
TRBJ2-2,14,.,.,TRBV25-1,CASSDRDNAGELFF,TGTGCCAGCAGTGACCGGGATAACGCCGGGGAGCTGTTTTTT
TRBJ2-5,14,.,.,TRBV9,CASSPRAYQETQYF,TGTGCCAGCAGCCCCCGCGCGTACCAAGAGACCCAGTACTTC
TRBJ2-3,15,.,.,TRBV5-1,CASSPHGTYGGTQYF,TGCGCCAGCAGCCCACACGGGACTTATGGAGGTACGCAGTATTTT
TRBJ2-7,15,.,.,TRBV28,CASSLRPLRGYEQYF,TGTGCCAGCAGTTTAAGGCCCCTAAGGGGTTACGAGCAGTACTTC
TRBJ2-1,13,.,.,TRBV18,CASSPKGGNEQFF,TGTGCCAGCTCACCTAAGGGGGGGAATGAGCAGTTCTTC
TRBJ2-5,13,few,TRBD1,TRBV18,CASTSTGGETQYF,TGTGCCAGCACTAGTACAGGGGGAGAGACCCAGTACTTC
TRBJ1-4,16,.,TRBD1,TRBV19,CASSTTGQGVREKLFF,TGTGCCAGTAGTACCACTGGACAGGGGGTACGTGAAAAACTGTTTTTT
TRBJ2-2,17,.,TRBD2,TRBV9,CASSVALAGVGTGELFF,TGTGCCAGCAGCGTAGCACTAGCGGGAGTCGGTACCGGGGAGCTGTTTTTT
TRBJ2-3,14,.,TRBD2,TRBV7-2,CASTTSGGTDTQYF,TGTGCCAGCACCACTAGCGGGGGGACAGATACGCAGTATTTT
TRBJ2-1,14,.,TRBD1,TRBV28,CATSRDSKYNEQFF,TGTGCCACCAGCCGGGACAGCAAATACAATGAGCAGTTCTTC
TRBJ1-1,17,.,.,TRBV2,CASSESLRGQENTEAFF,TGTGCCAGCAGTGAATCCCTTAGAGGACAAGAGAACACTGAAGCTTTCTTT
TRBJ2-7,15,few,TRBD2,TRBV9,CASSESGTLSYEQYF,TGTGCCAGCAGCGAGAGCGGGACGCTAAGTTACGAGCAGTACTTC
TRBJ2-3,14,.,TRBD1,TRBV6-6,CASSSGTVPDTQYF,TGTGCCAGCAGCTCGGGGACAGTCCCAGATACGCAGTATTTT
TRBJ2-3,14,once,.,TRBV7-9,CAASRTSGEDTQYF,TGTGCCGCCAGCCGTACTAGTGGGGAAGATACGCAGTATTTT
TRBJ2-1,16,.,TRBD2,TRBV25-1,CASSDLAGVLYNEQFF,TGTGCCAGCAGTGATTTAGCGGGGGTCCTATACAATGAGCAGTTCTTC
TRBJ1-2,14,.,TRBD1,TRBV15,CATSEDRGSYGYTF,TGTGCCACCAGCGAAGACAGGGGGAGCTATGGCTACACCTTC
TRBJ1-5,14,.,.,TRBV5-6,CASSWASSNQPQHF,TGTGCCAGCAGCTGGGCCAGTAGCAATCAGCCCCAGCATTTT